This entry lists 27 T cell receptor beta chains sequenced from one sample in a study of cytomegalovirus exposure and HLA in healthy donors. PCR involved 60 Vbeta and 13 Jbeta primers. The method was immunoSEQ multiplex PCR; TCRdb's version includes in-frame clones alone and lacks a portion of them. Counted here are roughly 100,000 clones, roughly three quarters occurring once; the ten biggest clones make up around 5%. Sequenced input: PBMCs. The source is a woman aged 35 to 49 in good health and CMV-seronegative.

The genes are TRBV5-1 and TRBJ2-3, with 12 bases matching TRBD1. CDR1 and CDR2 from the germline V gene are SGHRS and YFSETQ. The CDR3 has 14 residues. The junction had 2 bases not matched to a gene; V was cut back by 0 bases and J by 9 bases. The CDR3: CASSLEGQGATQYF. CDR3 coding DNA: TGCGCCAGCAGCTTGGAGGGACAGGGGGCCACGCAGTATTTT.

This chain connects TRBV11-2 to TRBJ1-4, with TRBD1 matching 7 bases. V shed 2 bases and J 2 bases; nucleotides not matched to a gene: 11. In germline, CDR1 is SGHAT, CDR2 FQNNGV. This CDR3 has 18 residues. The CDR3 sequence: CASSLRGGQAGTNEKLFF. DNA of the CDR3: TGTGCCAGCAGCTTACGGGGAGGACAGGCTGGGACTAATGAAAAACTGTTTTTT.

The chain joins TRBV5-1 to TRBJ2-7, with 7 nucleotides matching TRBD1. Germline loops: CDR1 SGHRS, CDR2 YFSETQ. Trimming at V came to 4 bases and at J to 4 bases, leaving 11 bases not matched to a gene. This CDR3 comprises 15 residues. The CDR3: CASSPAGGRIYEQYF. CDR3 sequence (DNA): TGCGCCAGCAGCCCGGCAGGGGGTCGCATATACGAGCAGTACTTC.

For this clone: Other nucleotide sequences in the sample specify the same CDR3. The chain has TRBV5-6 and TRBJ1-1; no reliable D call. Trimming pared 1 base from V and 1 base from J, leaving 5 bases between. This CDR3 spans 13 amino acids. Germline V gives CDR1 SGHDT, CDR2 YYEEEE. The CDR3 is CASSLRGNTEAFF. CDR3 bases: TGTGCCAGCAGCTTGCGAGGGAACACTGAAGCTTTCTTT.

In this sample, this clone turned up once. At one boundary the junction diverges from the germline segment, which might be a read error. The chain couples TRBV11-2 to TRBJ2-3, with 15 bases that match TRBD2. The CDR3 totals 15 residues. Germline CDR1 SGHAT, CDR2 FQNNGV. The CDR3 is CASSSKGAGLAGGSF. The CDR3 nucleotides are TGTGCCAGCAGCTCCAAGGGAGCTGGACTAGCGGGGGGGTCCTTC. Variable domain in full (rest from reference TRBV11-2 and TRBJ2-3): EAGVAQSPRYKIIEKRQSVAFWCNPISGHATLYWYQQILGQGPKLLIQFQNNGVVDDSQLPKDRFSAERLKGVDSTLKIQPAKLEDSAVYLCASSSKGAGLAGGSFGPGTRLTVL.

In this sample, this clone turned up once. This chain joins TRBV5-1 and TRBJ2-3, with TRBD2 matching over 10 bases. The germline gives CDR1 SGHRS, CDR2 YFSETQ. V shed 0 bases and J 1 base; nucleotides not matched to a gene: 8. The CDR3 is 18 amino acids. The chain's CDR3 is CASSLVSGGLVGTDTQYF. The CDR3 DNA is TGCGCCAGCAGCTTGGTTAGCGGGGGGCTCGTTGGCACAGATACGCAGTATTTT. Full variable domain (rest looked up from reference TRBV5-1 and TRBJ2-3): KAGVTQTPRYLIKTRGQQVTLSCSPISGHRSVSWYQQTPGQGLQFLFEYFSETQRNKGNFPGRFSGRQFSNSRSEMNVSTLELGDSALYLCASSLVSGGLVGTDTQYFGPGTRLTVL.

This sequence joins TRBV6-4 and TRBJ1-4, with 11 bases matching TRBD1. With 6 bases clipped from V and 6 bases from J, the junction kept 6 bases outside the gene matches. The CDR3 contains 15 residues. Per germline, CDR1 MRHNA and CDR2 SNTAGT. CDR3 in DNA: TGTGCCAGCAGCCCCGGGACAGGGGGGCATGAAAAACTGTTTTTT. Residues: CASSPGTGGHEKLFF.

In the case of this clone: The junction shows a germline mismatch at one end, possibly a read error. The same CDR3 is also encoded by other DNA sequences in this sample. This chain joins TRBV7-6 and TRBJ2-5, with D perhaps matching TRBD1 (6 bases). The germline CDR1 and CDR2 sequences are SGHVS and FNYEAQ. This CDR3 has 12 residues. The CDR3 is CASSYRDETQYF. The CDR3 DNA sequence: TGTGCGAGCAGCTACAGGGATGAGACCCAGTACTTC.

This chain joins TRBV9 and TRBJ2-1; 8 nucleotides agree with TRBD2. This CDR3 has 15 amino acids. The germline V gene encodes CDR1 SGDLS and CDR2 YYNGEE. Losses at the gene ends were 2 bases for V and 7 bases for J; bases not matched to a gene: 8. CDR3 residues: CASSVSGAVMNEQFF. As DNA, the CDR3 is TGTGCCAGCAGCGTTAGCGGGGCTGTCATGAATGAGCAGTTCTTC.

This clone was detected only a few times. V gene TRBV6-5 combines with J gene TRBJ2-2; no clear D gene. The CDR3 contains 12 residues. V gave up 4 bases and J gave up 5 bases, with 5 bases separating them. From germline, CDR1 is MNHEY and CDR2 SVGAGI. CDR3 nucleotides: TGTGCCAGCAGTTTGTATACCGGGGAGCTGTTTTTT. The encoded protein is CASSLYTGELFF.

The chain uses TRBV28 and TRBJ1-1; a weak D match, TRBD1 (6 bases). With 3 bases removed from V and 4 bases from J, the gap between germline ends came to 18 bases. Germline CDR1 and CDR2: MDHEN and SYDVKM. CDR3 size: 16 residues. The CDR3 spells CASSFRIGGAVTEAFF. The CDR3 DNA reads as TGTGCCAGCAGTTTTCGGATCGGGGGGGCGGTCACTGAAGCTTTCTTT.

Concerning this clone itself: This specimen includes other DNA sequences encoding the same CDR3. V gene TRBV7-9 combines with J gene TRBJ1-6; D possibly corresponds to TRBD1 (6 bases). The CDR3 covers 14 residues. V was cut by 1 base and J by 8 bases, with 9 bases left in between. The germline V gene has CDR1 SEHNR and CDR2 FQNEAQ (reference sequence). The DNA of the CDR3 is TGTGCCAGCAGCTTAGGGTCAGGGGATTCACCCCTCCACTTT. Translated, it gives CASSLGSGDSPLHF.

The genes are TRBV2 and TRBJ1-5, with 8 bases lining up with TRBD1. This CDR3 contains 15 residues. Germline-derived CDR1 and CDR2 are SNHLY and FYNNEI. V shed 7 bases and J 5 bases; nucleotides not matched to a gene: 10. The CDR3 here is CASKGTGGWDQPQHF. As DNA, the CDR3 is TGTGCCAGCAAGGGGACAGGAGGGTGGGATCAGCCCCAGCATTTT.

V gene TRBV5-5 combines with J gene TRBJ2-1; D unresolved. Germline CDR1 and CDR2: SGHKS and YYEKEE (reference sequence). This CDR3 is 17 amino acids long. The V end was cut by 1 base, the J end by 2 bases, with 16 bases between. Here the CDR3 reads CASSLLVLSVTYNEQFF. The CDR3 DNA reads as TGTGCCAGCAGCTTGCTTGTTCTCTCTGTTACCTACAATGAGCAGTTCTTC.

The rearrangement joins TRBV30 to TRBJ1-3; no clear D. The CDR3 contains 13 residues. From germline, CDR1 is GTSNPN and CDR2 SVGIG (reference sequence). The V end lost 2 bases, the J end lost 0 bases, and 5 bases lay between the germline ends. CDR3 sequence: CAWSRSSGNTIYF. CDR3 nucleotide sequence: TGTGCCTGGAGTCGTTCCTCTGGAAACACCATATATTTT.

The rearrangement uses TRBV6-6 and TRBJ2-7; possible D gene TRBD1, 6 bases. Germline V gene data show CDR1 as MNHNY and CDR2 as SVGAGI (reference sequence). Trimming cost V 6 bases and J 0 bases, with 12 bases left between them. The CDR3 consists of 14 residues. In DNA, the CDR3 is TGTGCCAGCAGGATGGACAGCCACTCCTACGAGCAGTACTTC. Translation: CASRMDSHSYEQYF.

This clone was detected only a few times. The rearrangement joins TRBV19 to TRBJ1-3; no definite D call. V lost 7 bases and J lost 0, with 4 bases in between. CDR3 length: 12 amino acids. Germline lookup yields CDR1 LNHDA and CDR2 SQIVND (reference sequence). This CDR3 is CASTNSGNTIYF. In nucleotides, the CDR3 is TGTGCCAGTACTAACTCTGGAAACACCATATATTTT.

V usage is TRBV2 and J usage is TRBJ1-6; no reliable D call. CDR1 is SNHLY and CDR2 is FYNNEI in the germline V gene. The V and J ends lost 3 bases and 6 bases respectively, with 9 bases between them. The CDR3 sequence is 14 residues long. The CDR3 bases are TGTGCCAGCAGTGATAAGCTTGGTAATTCACCCCTCCACTTT. Its protein product is CASSDKLGNSPLHF.

The gene calls are TRBV12-2 and TRBJ2-2; no check of the table's D call, TRBD2, against the DNA was made. TRBV12-2 is shown as a pseudogene. The CDR3 extends over 18 amino acids. This chain's CDR3 is CASRLAAGDEHYTGELFF. The CDR3 DNA follows: TGTGCAAGTCGCTTAGCGGCGGGGGACGAACACTACACCGGGGAGCTGTTTTTT.

V is TRBV4-2 and J is TRBJ1-2; unclear D gene. The CDR3 totals 14 residues. V was shortened by 2 bases and J by 7 bases, with 14 bases between the two germline ends. CDR1 is LGHNA, CDR2 YNFKEQ, per germline. DNA for the CDR3: TGTGCCAGCAGCCAACCCTCGGAGGATCCTGGCTACACCTTC. Its protein product is CASSQPSEDPGYTF.

This chain links TRBV6-5 with TRBJ2-7, with 10 positions matching TRBD1. Losses at the gene ends were 8 bases for V and 5 bases for J; bases not matched to a gene: 9. This CDR3 contains 14 residues. Germline V gene lookup returns CDR1 MNHEY and CDR2 SVGAGI. CDR3 coding DNA: TGTGCCAGCTCTAGACAGGGGGCGTCGGACGAGCAGTACTTC. It is translated as CASSRQGASDEQYF.

This clone was seen only a few times. The gene calls are TRBV9 and TRBJ1-2; D call uncertain. Per the germline V gene, CDR1 is SGDLS and CDR2 is YYNGEE. V shed 4 bases and J shed 0 bases, with 13 bases lying between them. CDR3 length: 15 amino acids. CDR3 protein: CASSPSELSNYGYTF. CDR3 sequence (DNA): TGTGCCAGCAGCCCCTCAGAATTATCTAACTATGGCTACACCTTC.

Notes on this clone: The same CDR3 arises from other DNA sequences in this sample as well. The rearrangement links TRBV7-6 to TRBJ2-5; D call uncertain. The CDR3 runs 12 residues. V lost 5 bases, J lost 3 bases, and 7 bases lay in between. The germline V gene has CDR1 SGHVS and CDR2 FNYEAQ. CDR3 sequence: CASSHREETQYF. The CDR3, as DNA: TGTGCCAGCAGCCATCGCGAAGAGACCCAGTACTTC.

The V call is TRBV6-1, the J call TRBJ1-2; TRBD1 matches 8 bases. CDR1 MNHNS and CDR2 SASEGT come from the germline V gene. This CDR3 spans 14 amino acids. V shed 3 bases, J shed 5 bases, and the junction held 5 bases outside the gene matches. This CDR3 is CASSDRGPAYGYTF. Here the CDR3 DNA reads TGTGCCAGCAGTGACAGGGGGCCAGCGTATGGCTACACCTTC.

This clone was recorded once. The genes are TRBV7-2 and TRBJ1-1; 8 nucleotides match TRBD1. After removal of 5 bases from V and 0 bases from J, the junction contained 8 bases not matched to a gene. The CDR3 is 16 amino acids. From germline, CDR1 is SGHTA and CDR2 FQGNSA. The CDR3 coding sequence is TGTGCCAGCAGCGAACAGGGGGGGTTAATGAACACTGAAGCTTTCTTT. Translating gives CASSEQGGLMNTEAFF.

The chain carries TRBV9 and TRBJ1-3; D possibly corresponds to TRBD1 (6 bases). The CDR3 sequence is 14 residues long. Germline-derived CDR1 and CDR2 are SGDLS and YYNGEE. Trimming cost V 6 bases and J 0 bases, with 10 bases left between them. CDR3: CASTRGGSGNTIYF. In DNA, the CDR3 is TGTGCCAGCACCAGAGGGGGCTCTGGAAACACCATATATTTT. The full variable domain, its missing parts supplied by reference TRBV9 and TRBJ1-3, is DSGVTQTPKHLITATGQRVTLRCSPRSGDLSVYWYQQSLDQGLQFLIQYYNGEERAKGNILERFSAQQFPDLHSELNLSSLELGDSALYFCASTRGGSGNTIYFGEGSWLTVV.

This clone appeared a single time. The chain uses TRBV2 and TRBJ1-2; tentatively, D is TRBD1 (5 bases). This CDR3 is 13 amino acids long. Trimming pared 9 bases from V and 2 bases from J, leaving 13 bases between. Germline assignment: CDR1 SNHLY and CDR2 FYNNEI. DNA for the CDR3: TGTGCCAGGAGAAGGGGTGGGAACTATGGCTACACCTTC. Its translation: CARRRGGNYGYTF.